These 30 T cell receptor beta chains were sequenced from one sample in a study of persistence of HIV-infected CD4 T cells. This was the immunoSEQ version 4 assay in survey mode. The protocol was immunoSEQ multiplex PCR, while the TCRdb copy is restricted to in-frame clones and leaves out a portion. The sample contains under 25,000 clones, 60% to 80% of which appear only once. Antigens for these TCRs are unknown. The stimulus was an HIV-1 Gag 15-mer peptide pool, 0.85 to 1 ug/peptide/mL. Responding CD4+ T cells were sorted by upregulation of both CD40 ligand and CD69. Here the sequenced sample was CD4+ T cells sorted from PBMCs after roughly 19-hour stimulation, taken from a patient who received antiretroviral therapy. The receptors come from an adult woman with HIV who was CMV-seropositive.

This clone is a singleton in its sample. This chain joins TRBV5-4 and TRBJ1-2; D remains unclear. Germline CDR1 and CDR2: SGHNT and YYREEE (reference sequence). The V end was cut by 2 bases, the J end by 4 bases, with 9 bases between. The CDR3 totals 13 residues. CDR3 bases: TGTGCCAGCAGCTTTTCTGGTTCCTATGGCTACACCTTC. Its protein is CASSFSGSYGYTF.

CDR3 DNA: TGTGCCTGGAGTGTTGGGTCGAACACTGAAGCTTTCTTT. It codes for CAWSVGSNTEAFF. The rearrangement links TRBV30 to TRBJ1-1; the D is unclear. This CDR3 spans 13 amino acids. Germline V gene sequence: CDR1 GTSNPN, CDR2 SVGIG (reference sequence). V lost 0 bases and J lost 1, with 6 bases in between.

This chain connects TRBV6-5 to TRBJ1-1; D ambiguous. The CDR3 is 15 amino acids. V lost 3 bases, J lost 1 base, and 12 bases lay in between. Germline V gives CDR1 MNHEY, CDR2 SVGAGI. The CDR3: CASSYRPLGNTEAFF. CDR3 DNA sequence: TGTGCCAGCAGTTATCGGCCCCTTGGGAACACTGAAGCTTTCTTT.

The CDR3 region is CASSLKRTQETQYF. CDR3 sequence (DNA): TGTGCCAGCAGCTTAAAACGGACCCAAGAGACCCAGTACTTC. The gene calls are TRBV7-8 and TRBJ2-5; the D is unclear. V dropped 2 bases and J dropped 1 base, with 8 bases sitting between them. CDR3 size: 14 residues. Looked up from germline, CDR1 is SGHVS and CDR2 is FQNEAQ.

In its sample, this clone was seen once. J is TRBJ1-3 and V is TRBV5-1, with D unresolved. V was shortened by 0 bases and J by 7 bases, with 11 bases between the two germline ends. The CDR3 loop spans 14 amino acids. Germline-derived CDR1 and CDR2 are SGHRS and YFSETQ. The CDR3 DNA reads as TGCGCCAGCAGCTTGGGAAGGGTGGGGAACACCATATATTTT. It encodes CASSLGRVGNTIYF. Full variable domain (missing parts from reference TRBV5-1 and TRBJ1-3): KAGVTQTPRYLIKTRGQQVTLSCSPISGHRSVSWYQQTPGQGLQFLFEYFSETQRNKGNFPGRFSGRQFSNSRSEMNVSTLELGDSALYLCASSLGRVGNTIYFGEGSWLTVV.

V gene TRBV21-1 combines with J gene TRBJ2-1; TRBD2 is taken as the D call from the table, unchecked against the DNA. TRBV21-1 is described as a pseudogene. The CDR3 length is 19 residues. CDR3 bases: TGTGCCAGCAGCAATGGGCTAGCGGGGGGTTCGAGTCGTCACAATGAGCAGTTCTTC. Amino acid sequence: CASSNGLAGGSSRHNEQFF.

This chain joins TRBV2 and TRBJ1-5; D is perhaps TRBD1 (6 bases). The germline V gene has CDR1 SNHLY and CDR2 FYNNEI. The CDR3 is made up of 13 amino acids. V lost 9 bases and J 3 bases, leaving 12 bases between the germline ends. The CDR3 nucleotides are TGTGCCAGTATTCAGGGGACCAATCAGCCCCAGCATTTT. Encoded protein: CASIQGTNQPQHF.

This rearrangement joins TRBV19 to TRBJ1-4; 8 bases align to TRBD1. J lost 5 bases, V lost 8 bases, and 7 bases had no gene match. This CDR3 region has 14 residues. CDR1 is LNHDA, CDR2 SQIVND, per germline (reference sequence). The CDR3 sequence is CASGERTGNEKLFF. The CDR3 DNA reads TGTGCCAGTGGCGAAAGGACAGGGAATGAAAAACTGTTTTTT.

The J gene is TRBJ1-1, the V gene TRBV3-1 (or the pseudogene TRBV3-2); a possible D gene is TRBD1 (5 bases). The CDR3 is made up of 14 amino acids. CDR1 is LGHDT and CDR2 is YNNKEL in the germline V gene (reference sequence). Trimming shortened V by 0 bases and J by 11 bases, and 16 bases separated the two germline ends. CDR3 region: CASSQEGAGLRAFF. CDR3 bases: TGTGCCAGCAGCCAAGAAGGGGCAGGGCTAAGGGCTTTCTTT.

This clone occurred a few times. V gene TRBV3-1 (or the pseudogene TRBV3-2) combines with J gene TRBJ2-7; no definite D call. CDR1 LGHDT and CDR2 YNNKEL come from the germline V gene (reference sequence). V was clipped by 0 bases and J by 0 bases, with 9 bases between them. CDR3 size: 15 residues. CDR3 coding DNA: TGTGCCAGCAGCCAAGAGCAGACGGCCTCCTACGAGCAGTACTTC. Its protein is CASSQEQTASYEQYF.

The rearrangement uses TRBV20-1 and TRBJ2-2, with 7 bases that match TRBD2. V dropped 3 bases and J dropped 4; count of bases not matched to a gene: 11. Germline CDR1 reads DFQATT; CDR2 reads SNEGSKA (reference sequence). The CDR3 runs to 16 residues. The CDR3 bases are TGCAGTGCTAGTAGGGGAGGGATGATGGGCACCGGGGAGCTGTTTTTT. Amino acid sequence: CSASRGGMMGTGELFF.

This sequence joins TRBV6-6 and TRBJ1-4; D unclear. Deletions cut 6 bases from V and 5 bases from J, with 10 bases between. The CDR3 runs to 13 residues. CDR1 MNHNY and CDR2 SVGAGI come from the germline V gene (reference sequence). CDR3 region: CASRTVGNEKLFF. CDR3 DNA: TGTGCCAGCAGGACGGTGGGAAATGAAAAACTGTTTTTT.

The J gene is TRBJ1-5, the V gene TRBV9, with 7 bases identical to TRBD1. The CDR3 has 14 amino acids. V lost 3 bases and J lost 4; bases outside the gene matches: 4. Germline-derived CDR1 and CDR2 are SGDLS and YYNGEE. The CDR3 DNA reads TGTGCCAGCAGCGCCGGACAGGAAAATCAGCCCCAGCATTTT. Residues: CASSAGQENQPQHF.

V gene TRBV3-1 (or the pseudogene TRBV3-2) combines with J gene TRBJ2-2; 9 nucleotides line up with TRBD2. The CDR3 covers 15 residues. Germline lookup yields CDR1 LGHDT and CDR2 YNNKEL (reference sequence). The V gene end was trimmed by 3 bases and the J gene end by 2 bases; junction bases not matched to a gene: 1. CDR3 sequence reads: CASSQRGGNTGELFF. The CDR3 coding sequence is TGTGCCAGCAGCCAGCGGGGGGGAAACACCGGGGAGCTGTTTTTT.

The rearrangement links TRBV7-8 to TRBJ2-3; 8 bases agree with TRBD1. Germline V gives CDR1 SGHVS, CDR2 FQNEAQ. The V segment lost 6 bases and the J segment 4 bases; nucleotides outside the gene matches: 6. CDR3 length: 14 amino acids. CDR3 in amino acids: CASRARGRPDTQYF. In DNA, the CDR3 is TGTGCCAGCAGGGCCAGGGGGCGGCCAGATACGCAGTATTTT.

The chain links TRBV6-5 to TRBJ2-7; D unclear. Germline V gene sequence: CDR1 MNHEY, CDR2 SVGAGI. V was shortened by 8 bases and J by 1 base, with 12 bases between the two germline ends. The CDR3 is 13 amino acids. CDR3 coding DNA: TGTGCCAGCTCGAGGACCCTATCCTACGAGCAGTACTTC. This gives the protein CASSRTLSYEQYF.

This chain joins TRBV30 and TRBJ2-2, with TRBD1 as a possible D gene (6 bases). Between the trimmed V and J ends, which lost 2 bases and 0 bases, there was a span of 19 bases. CDR3 length equals 18 residues. The germline gives CDR1 GTSNPN, CDR2 SVGIG (reference sequence). CDR3 sequence: CAWSPRDTFFSNTGELFF. The CDR3 DNA reads TGTGCCTGGAGTCCCCGGGACACTTTCTTTTCGAACACCGGGGAGCTGTTTTTT.

The chain combines TRBV3-1 (or the pseudogene TRBV3-2) with TRBJ1-2; D is unclear. Trimming removed 0 bases from V and 11 bases from J, with 16 bases in between. Per the germline V gene, CDR1 is LGHDT and CDR2 is YNNKEL (reference sequence). This CDR3 has 14 amino acids. The chain's CDR3 is CASSQEGGVSEYTF. CDR3 sequence (DNA): TGTGCCAGCAGCCAAGAAGGAGGCGTGTCGGAGTACACCTTC.

A word on this clone: At one end, the junction sequence differs from germline, possibly due to a read error. This chain links TRBV5-4 with TRBJ2-5; weak D call: TRBD2 (5 bases). This CDR3 contains 13 residues. Germline V lookup: CDR1 SGHNT, CDR2 YYREEE (reference sequence). CDR3 amino acids: CASTLLGSETQYF. Here the CDR3 DNA reads TGTGCCAGCACCTTGCTTGGGAGCGAGACCCAGTACTTC.

Here the CDR3 reads CAGTGGRGTDTQYF. The CDR3 DNA sequence: TGTGCCGGCACTGGGGGTCGGGGAACAGATACGCAGTATTTT. This chain uses TRBV6-5 with TRBJ2-3; TRBD1 or TRBD2 may be the D gene (5 bases each). This CDR3 spans 14 amino acids. V lost 11 bases and J lost 3, with 18 bases in between. Per germline, CDR1 MNHEY and CDR2 SVGAGI.

The genes are TRBV4-1 and TRBJ2-1, with D possibly matching TRBD2 (6 bases). Deletions cut 0 bases from V and 4 bases from J, with 13 bases between. This CDR3 is built from 16 residues. CDR1 MGHRA and CDR2 YSYEKL come from the germline V gene. The CDR3 DNA reads as TGCGCCAGCAGCCAAGAGGGGCTCGGGGGTTACAATGAGCAGTTCTTC. Residues: CASSQEGLGGYNEQFF.

This clone was seen a handful of times. This rearrangement joins TRBV6-5 to TRBJ1-1; no clear D. In germline, CDR1 is MNHEY, CDR2 SVGAGI. CDR3 length: 15 residues. V shed 7 bases and J shed 8 bases, with 23 bases lying between them. The CDR3 here is CASIGTLGRHAEAFF. In nucleotides, the CDR3 is TGTGCCAGCATTGGAACCCTAGGCAGGCATGCGGAAGCTTTCTTT.

This clone was detected a few times. This chain connects TRBV5-4 to TRBJ1-1, with a weak D call TRBD1 (6 bases). The length of the CDR3 is 14 residues. The germline V and J ends were trimmed by 0 bases and 3 bases, with 9 bases remaining between them. CDR1 and CDR2 (germline): SGHNT, YYREEE (reference sequence). Here the CDR3 DNA reads TGTGCCAGCAGCTTGGATGGGGGCGACACTGAAGCTTTCTTT. It is translated as CASSLDGGDTEAFF. Together with reference TRBV5-4 and TRBJ1-1, the CDR3 gives the full variable domain: ETGVTQSPTHLIKTRGQQVTLRCSSQSGHNTVSWYQQALGQGPQFIFQYYREEENGRGNFPPRFSGLQFPNYSSELNVNALELDDSALYLCASSLDGGDTEAFFGQGTRLTVV.

The chain joins TRBV3-1 (or the pseudogene TRBV3-2) to TRBJ1-2; 7 positions match TRBD1. The V segment lost 1 base and the J segment 6 bases; nucleotides outside the gene matches: 5. There are 14 residues in the CDR3. CDR1 is LGHDT and CDR2 is YNNKEL in the germline V gene (reference sequence). DNA for the CDR3: TGTGCCAGCAGCCAAGCGGGGACAGTCAATGGCTACACCTTC. Protein: CASSQAGTVNGYTF.

The rearrangement uses TRBV9 and TRBJ1-1; maybe TRBD1 (5 bases). This CDR3 is built from 12 residues. Germline V gene data show CDR1 as SGDLS and CDR2 as YYNGEE. Between the trimmed V and J ends, which lost 7 bases and 4 bases, there was a span of 11 bases. The CDR3 sequence is CASGRGGTEAFF. CDR3 nucleotide sequence: TGTGCCAGCGGCCGCGGGGGCACTGAAGCTTTCTTT.

This clone was detected once. The CDR3 coding sequence is TGTGCCAGCAGCTCCCATCCCCTCTCGACGCAGTATTTT. It codes for CASSSHPLSTQYF. J is TRBJ2-3 and V is TRBV7-9; D unclear. Per the germline V gene, CDR1 is SEHNR and CDR2 is FQNEAQ (reference sequence). There are 13 residues in the CDR3. V lost 4 bases to trimming and J lost 9 bases, with 14 bases between them.

This sequence joins TRBV4-2 and TRBJ1-1; D possibly corresponds to TRBD1 (5 bases). Germline lookup yields CDR1 LGHNA and CDR2 YNFKEQ. Trimming took off 0 bases at V and 1 base at J, with 12 bases between the two ends. The CDR3 totals 16 residues. CDR3 in amino acids: CASSQERQTSNTEAFF. The DNA of the CDR3 is TGTGCCAGCAGCCAAGAACGACAGACTTCGAACACTGAAGCTTTCTTT.

The J gene is TRBJ2-4, the V gene TRBV12-3 or TRBV12-4; TRBD1 is a possible D gene (6 bases). Trimming took 6 bases from V and 6 from J, leaving 12 bases between them. This CDR3 has 13 amino acids. The DNA of the CDR3 is TGTGCCAGCAGGGGGTTAGGGGGAAACATTCAGTACTTC. Its protein is CASRGLGGNIQYF.

The chain couples TRBV5-1 to TRBJ1-4, with 7 nucleotides matching TRBD1. CDR1 and CDR2 (germline): SGHRS, YFSETQ. V trimming: 4 bases; J trimming: 8 bases; junction bases outside the gene matches: 11. The CDR3 is made up of 15 amino acids. This CDR3 is CASSLTGTADEKLFF. Here the CDR3 DNA reads TGCGCCAGCAGCCTGACCGGGACAGCCGACGAAAAACTGTTTTTT.

The chain recombines TRBV5-1 with TRBJ1-3; D might be TRBD1 (6 bases). This CDR3 is 14 amino acids long. V was trimmed by 7 bases and J by 0 bases, leaving 11 bases between them. The germline gives CDR1 SGHRS, CDR2 YFSETQ. The CDR3 here is CASGTGISGNTIYF. For the CDR3, the DNA is TGCGCCAGCGGCACAGGGATCTCTGGAAACACCATATATTTT.